A single T cell receptor (beta chain) is shown here with its context. This record comes from a study of OX40 agonist ivuxolimab in advanced cancers. Across the whole study: Three partial responders included one hepatocellular carcinoma patient and two cutaneous melanoma patients.

Produced via immunoSEQ multiplex PCR; TCRdb's table is partial and in-frame only. The sample includes tens of thousands of clones, 80% to 90% seen only once; the top ten take about 0.8%. The germline V gene encodes CDR1 LNHDA and CDR2 SQIVND (reference sequence). This CDR3 comprises 14 residues. V was pared by 2 bases and J by 8 bases, with 13 bases between. The chain recombines TRBV19 with TRBJ1-5; tentative D call: TRBD1 (6 bases). The sequencing used CD4+ or CD8+ T cells sorted from blood, collected in a trial of the OX40 agonist ivuxolimab. The source of this sequence is an adult with an advanced solid tumor such as melanoma, head and neck, liver or kidney cancer. The CDR3 DNA is TGTGCCAGTAGTATATCAGGGGACGGGGAGCCCCAGCATTTT. The encoded protein is CASSISGDGEPQHF.